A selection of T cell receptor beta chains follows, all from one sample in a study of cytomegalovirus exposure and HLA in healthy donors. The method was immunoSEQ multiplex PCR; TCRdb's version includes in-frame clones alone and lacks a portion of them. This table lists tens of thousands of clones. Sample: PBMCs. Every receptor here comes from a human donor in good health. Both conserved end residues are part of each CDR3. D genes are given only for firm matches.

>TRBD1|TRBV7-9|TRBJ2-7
CASSSGQVVIEQYF
TGTGCCAGCAGCTCGGGACAGGTCGTTATAGAGCAGTACTTC
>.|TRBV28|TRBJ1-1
CASSPRTDGGAFF
TGTGCCAGCAGTCCCAGGACTGACGGTGGGGCTTTCTTT
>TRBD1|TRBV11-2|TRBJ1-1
CASSLPPGQKNTEAFF
TGTGCCAGCAGCTTACCACCGGGACAGAAGAACACTGAAGCTTTCTTT
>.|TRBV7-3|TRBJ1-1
CASSLYPGSTEAFF
TGTGCCAGCAGTCTCTACCCGGGAAGCACTGAAGCTTTCTTT
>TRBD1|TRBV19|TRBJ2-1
CASSIDSGQGGNEQFF
TGTGCCAGTAGTATAGATTCGGGACAGGGGGGAAATGAGCAGTTCTTC
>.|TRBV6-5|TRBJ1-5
CASSYSRRNQPQHF
TGTGCCAGCAGTTACTCGAGGAGGAATCAGCCCCAGCATTTT
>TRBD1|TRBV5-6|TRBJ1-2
CASSPTGTAYGYTF
TGTGCCAGCAGCCCGACCGGGACAGCCTATGGCTACACCTTC
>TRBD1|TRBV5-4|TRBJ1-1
CASSLVQGAGTEAFF
TGTGCCAGCAGCTTGGTACAGGGGGCGGGCACTGAAGCTTTCTTT
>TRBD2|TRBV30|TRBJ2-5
CAWRLLAGGCETQYF
TGTGCCTGGAGACTACTAGCGGGGGGTTGTGAGACCCAGTACTTC
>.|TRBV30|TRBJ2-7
CAWSVQRGYEQYF
TGTGCCTGGAGTGTACAAAGGGGCTACGAGCAGTACTTC
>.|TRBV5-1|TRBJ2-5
CASSSSSGGRFETQYF
TGCGCCAGCAGCTCCAGCTCCGGGGGGCGATTCGAGACCCAGTACTTC
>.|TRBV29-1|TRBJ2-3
CSVEEFQGTVKQYF
TGCAGCGTTGAAGAATTCCAGGGCACAGTTAAGCAGTATTTT
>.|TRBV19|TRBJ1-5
CASNVRESNQPQHF
TGTGCCAGTAACGTGAGGGAGAGCAATCAGCCCCAGCATTTT
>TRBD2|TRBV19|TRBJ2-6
CASCWLAGGKTRSGANVLTF
TGTGCCAGTTGTTGGCTAGCGGGGGGGAAGACGCGCTCTGGGGCCAACGTCCTGACTTTC
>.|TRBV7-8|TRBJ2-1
CASSLDWGGEQFF
TGTGCCAGCAGCTTAGACTGGGGAGGAGAGCAGTTCTTC
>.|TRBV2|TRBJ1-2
CASSAGNYGYTF
TGTGCCAGCAGTGCGGGGAACTATGGCTACACCTTC
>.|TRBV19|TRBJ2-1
CASSIGLNEQFF
TGTGCCAGTAGTATTGGCCTGAATGAGCAGTTCTTC
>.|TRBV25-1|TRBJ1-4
CASSPGGQGKLFF
TGTGCCAGCAGCCCGGGGGGCCAGGGGAAACTGTTTTTT
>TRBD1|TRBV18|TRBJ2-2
CASSPADRDRRTGELFF
TGTGCCAGCTCACCCGCCGACCGGGACAGAAGGACCGGGGAGCTGTTTTTT
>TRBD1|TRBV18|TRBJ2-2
CASSLIQGIGELFF
TGTGCCAGCTCGCTCATACAGGGGATCGGGGAGCTGTTTTTT
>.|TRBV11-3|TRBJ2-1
CASSKAGADEQFF
TGTGCCAGCAGCAAAGCAGGGGCAGATGAGCAGTTCTTC
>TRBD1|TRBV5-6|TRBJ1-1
CASTPGQGMTEAFF
TGTGCCAGCACTCCTGGACAGGGAATGACTGAAGCTTTCTTT
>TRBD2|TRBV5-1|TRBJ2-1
CASSPKLTSGGNEQFF
TGCGCCAGCAGCCCGAAACTGACTAGCGGGGGGAATGAGCAGTTCTTC
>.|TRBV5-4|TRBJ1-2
CASSSWGGNGYTF
TGTGCCAGCAGCTCGTGGGGGGGGAATGGCTACACCTTC
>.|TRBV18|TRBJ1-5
CASSQGARQPQHF
TGTGCCAGCTCACAAGGGGCGAGGCAGCCCCAGCATTTT
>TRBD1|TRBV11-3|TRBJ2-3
CASSLGTGSYTDTQYF
TGTGCCAGCAGCCTGGGGACAGGTTCATACACAGATACGCAGTATTTT
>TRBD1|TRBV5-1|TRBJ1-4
CASSFTGTGGEKLFF
TGCGCCAGCAGCTTCACCGGGACAGGGGGTGAAAAACTGTTTTTT
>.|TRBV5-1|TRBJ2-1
CASSLTRSSYNEQFF
TGCGCCAGCAGCCTGACTAGGAGCTCCTACAATGAGCAGTTCTTC
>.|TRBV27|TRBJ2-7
CASSFAPGGYEQYF
TGTGCCAGCAGTTTCGCCCCCGGGGGCTACGAGCAGTACTTC
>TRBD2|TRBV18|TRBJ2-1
CASSPRGTSGGEQFF
TGTGCCAGCTCACCACGGGGGACTAGCGGGGGGGAGCAGTTCTTC
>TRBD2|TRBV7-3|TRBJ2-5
CASSPSGRGQETQYF
TGTGCCAGCAGCCCCTCAGGGAGGGGCCAAGAGACCCAGTACTTC
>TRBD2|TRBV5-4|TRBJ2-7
CASSSATSVDEQYF
TGTGCCAGCAGCTCGGCGACTAGCGTCGACGAGCAGTACTTC
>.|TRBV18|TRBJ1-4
CASSPAGREKLFF
TGTGCCAGCTCACCAGCAGGGCGGGAAAAACTGTTTTTT
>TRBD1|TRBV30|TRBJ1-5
CAWRRGTGVNQPQHF
TGTGCCTGGAGACGCGGGACAGGGGTCAATCAGCCCCAGCATTTT
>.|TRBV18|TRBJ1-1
CASSPLAQGSTEAFF
TGTGCCAGCTCACCACTGGCGCAGGGTTCCACTGAAGCTTTCTTT
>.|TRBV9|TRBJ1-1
CASSSLHRSATLEAFF
TGTGCCAGCAGCTCCCTCCACCGCTCAGCTACCTTGGAGGCTTTCTTT
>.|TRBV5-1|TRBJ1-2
CASSPPGYGYTF
TGCGCCAGCAGCCCCCCAGGCTATGGCTACACCTTC
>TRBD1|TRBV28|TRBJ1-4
CASSWTGGQIGEKLFF
TGTGCCAGCAGTTGGACAGGGGGGCAAATCGGGGAAAAACTGTTTTTT
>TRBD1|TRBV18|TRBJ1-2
CASSPTRDSNYGYTF
TGTGCCAGCTCGCCGACCCGGGACAGCAACTATGGCTACACCTTC
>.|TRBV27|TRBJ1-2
CASSLRVGGGYTF
TGTGCCAGCAGTTTACGGGTGGGTGGAGGCTACACCTTC
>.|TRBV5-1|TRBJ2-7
CASSLAGGRPTYEQYF
TGCGCCAGCAGCTTGGCCGGGGGAAGACCTACCTACGAGCAGTACTTC
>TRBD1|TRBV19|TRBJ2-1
CASSMRDRGTHNEQFF
TGTGCCAGTAGTATGAGAGACAGGGGTACCCACAATGAGCAGTTCTTC
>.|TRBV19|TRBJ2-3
CASGGPGDLTDTQYF
TGTGCCAGTGGAGGGCCGGGGGACCTCACAGATACGCAGTATTTT
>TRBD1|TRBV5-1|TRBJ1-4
CASRHRTGANEKLFF
TGCGCCAGCAGACACCGGACAGGGGCTAATGAAAAACTGTTTTTT
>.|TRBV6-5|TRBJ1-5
CASSKRSGRYQPQHF
TGTGCCAGCAGTAAACGTTCGGGGAGATATCAGCCCCAGCATTTT
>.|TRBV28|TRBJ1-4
CASSLDSATNEKLFF
TGTGCCAGCAGTTTGGACAGTGCAACTAATGAAAAACTGTTTTTT
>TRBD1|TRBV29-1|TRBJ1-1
CSVVGQGAKNTEAFF
TGCAGCGTTGTTGGACAGGGGGCTAAGAACACTGAAGCTTTCTTT
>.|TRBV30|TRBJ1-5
CAGKRGGLSNQPQHF
TGTGCCGGGAAGCGGGGGGGTCTTAGCAATCAGCCCCAGCATTTT
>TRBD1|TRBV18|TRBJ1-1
CASSRTRDRGRTEAFF
TGTGCCAGCTCACGAACCCGGGACAGGGGAAGAACTGAAGCTTTCTTT
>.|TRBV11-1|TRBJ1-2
CASSSRGGYTF
TGTGCCAGCAGCTCAAGGGGTGGCTACACCTTC
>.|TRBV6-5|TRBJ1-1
CASSYGGAGEAFF
TGTGCCAGCAGTTACGGAGGGGCCGGTGAAGCTTTCTTT